The 18 T cell receptor beta chains given below trace back to one sample, sequenced in a study of T cells after yellow fever vaccination. A single record per CDR3 protein comes from TCRdb applying MiXCR to the 5' RACE reads. The data hold approximately 510,000 distinct CDR3 sequences, with just over 20% observed a single time. Here the sequenced sample was PBMCs, taken roughly 20 days after the first yellow fever vaccination. All receptors derive from a young man who received the YFV17D yellow fever vaccine.

The chain links TRBV6-2 or TRBV6-3 to TRBJ1-1; no definite D call. Germline V lookup: CDR1 MNHEY, CDR2 SVGEGT. Trimming shortened V by 7 bases and J by 0 bases, and 12 bases separated the two germline ends. This CDR3 spans 14 amino acids. The CDR3, as DNA: TGTGCCAGCACTCCCCGAGTTTTGAACACTGAAGCTTTCTTT. This codes for CASTPRVLNTEAFF.

In this sample, this clonotype turned up a few times. V is TRBV18 and J is TRBJ2-5; no firm D call. Germline CDR1 and CDR2: KGHSH and LQKENI. V lost 2 bases and J lost 6, with 4 bases in between. This CDR3 has 11 residues. In DNA form, the CDR3 reads TGTGCCAGCTCACCAGGGAAGACCCAGTACTTC. Protein product: CASSPGKTQYF. The full variable domain, completed using reference TRBV18 and TRBJ2-5, is NAGVMQNPRHLVRRRGQEARLRCSPMKGHSHVYWYRQLPEEGLKFMVYLQKENIIDESGMPKERFSAEFPKEGPSILRIQQVVRGDSAAYFCASSPGKTQYFGPGTRLLVL.

The rearrangement uses TRBV27 and TRBJ1-6; TRBD1 is a possible D gene (5 bases). Germline-derived CDR1 and CDR2 are MNHEY and SMNVEV (reference sequence). The V and J ends lost 5 bases and 6 bases respectively, with 14 bases between them. The CDR3 runs 15 residues. This chain's CDR3 is CASSIGTQGNSPLHF. CDR3 bases: TGTGCCAGCAGTATTGGGACCCAGGGTAATTCACCCCTCCACTTT.

The chain has TRBV5-1 and TRBJ2-3; 7 bases are a match to TRBD2. CDR1 and CDR2 from the germline V gene are SGHRS and YFSETQ. V shed 4 bases and J 5 bases; nucleotides not matched to a gene: 13. The CDR3 is 16 residues long. CDR3 nucleotide sequence: TGCGCCAGCAGCATTAGGATGGGCGGGGGTCAAGATACGCAGTATTTT. Translation gives CASSIRMGGGQDTQYF.

The sample holds many counts of this clonotype. V gene TRBV12-3 or TRBV12-4 combines with J gene TRBJ1-1; D unclear. With 3 bases removed from V and 5 bases from J, the gap between germline ends came to 4 bases. The CDR3 is 11 residues long. The CDR3 region has the DNA TGTGCCAGCAGTTTCGGAACTGAAGCTTTCTTT. Residues: CASSFGTEAFF.

This clonotype was recorded a few times. V and J are TRBV5-1 and TRBJ2-3, with TRBD2 matching 7 bases. The junction had 9 bases not matched to a gene; V was cut back by 4 bases and J by 4 bases. CDR3 length equals 15 residues. Germline assignment: CDR1 SGHRS and CDR2 YFSETQ. CDR3 nucleotide sequence: TGCGCCAGCAGCCCGGGGAGGGGAAAGTCAGATACGCAGTATTTT. This codes for CASSPGRGKSDTQYF.

This clonotype was picked up a small number of times. The CDR3 bases are TGTGCCAGCAGCTTAATCGGGGCCTCACCCCTCCACTTT. Protein: CASSLIGASPLHF. This rearrangement joins TRBV7-9 to TRBJ1-6, with a weak D call TRBD1 (5 bases). The CDR3 is 13 residues long. V was shortened by 2 bases and J by 10 bases, with 9 bases between the two germline ends. CDR1 is SEHNR and CDR2 is FQNEAQ in the germline V gene (reference sequence).

This clonotype turned up a few times. The J gene is TRBJ2-2, the V gene TRBV10-1; the match to TRBD2 covers 7 bases. The germline gives CDR1 WNHNN, CDR2 SYGVQD (reference sequence). J gave up 1 base and V 4 bases, and 3 bases lay outside the gene matches. The CDR3 spans 15 residues. CDR3 residues: CASSASGGNTGELFF. CDR3 DNA sequence: TGCGCCAGCAGTGCCTCGGGGGGGAACACCGGGGAGCTGTTTTTT.

This chain connects TRBV5-1 to TRBJ2-5; 12 bases map to TRBD2. The length of the CDR3 is 16 residues. V dropped 0 bases and J dropped 5; count of bases not matched to a gene: 5. Germline values: CDR1 SGHRS, CDR2 YFSETQ. For the CDR3, the DNA is TGCGCCAGCAGCTTGGAGCCTAGCGGGGGGGTTGAGACCCAGTACTTC. It is translated as CASSLEPSGGVETQYF.

This clonotype came up a few times. The V call is TRBV15, the J call TRBJ2-7; TRBD1 or TRBD2 may be the D gene (5 bases each). Trimming took off 1 base at V and 2 bases at J, with 15 bases between the two ends. The CDR3 extends over 16 amino acids. Germline V gene sequence: CDR1 LNHNV, CDR2 YYDKDF (reference sequence). The CDR3 reads CATSRVRDRPTYEQYF. CDR3 DNA: TGTGCCACCAGCAGAGTCAGGGACCGTCCCACCTACGAGCAGTACTTC.

This clonotype was observed a few times. The rearrangement joins TRBV5-1 to TRBJ2-1, with a possible D match to TRBD1 (6 bases). V lost 2 bases, J lost 10 bases, and 22 bases lay in between. From germline, CDR1 is SGHRS and CDR2 YFSETQ. CDR3 length: 16 residues. This CDR3 reads CASSLLGQIKAQEQFF. The CDR3 nucleotides read TGCGCCAGCAGCTTACTAGGACAGATCAAAGCACAGGAGCAGTTCTTC.

This clonotype turned up a few times. V is TRBV6-2 or TRBV6-3 and J is TRBJ2-1; 9 positions match TRBD2. The CDR3 runs 18 residues. Germline CDR1 and CDR2: MNHEY and SVGEGT. With V trimmed by 5 bases and J by 0 bases, 11 bases remained unmatched. This chain's CDR3 is CASSPYSGGALSYNEQFF. CDR3 in DNA: TGTGCCAGCAGTCCCTATAGCGGGGGCGCACTCTCCTACAATGAGCAGTTCTTC.

The V and J genes are TRBV4-1 and TRBJ1-1, with D maybe TRBD1 (5 bases). CDR3 length: 17 residues. The germline CDR1 and CDR2 sequences are MGHRA and YSYEKL. V lost 2 bases, J lost 0 bases, and 16 bases lay in between. Here the CDR3 reads CASSQKQGRRVNTEAFF. The CDR3 bases are TGCGCCAGCAGCCAAAAGCAGGGTCGGAGGGTGAACACTGAAGCTTTCTTT.

This clonotype was observed a few times. J is TRBJ1-4 and V is TRBV7-2; D is possibly TRBD1 (6 bases). V lost 2 bases to trimming and J lost 0 bases, with 7 bases between them. Germline CDR1 is SGHTA and CDR2 is FQGNSA. The CDR3 is 15 amino acids. The CDR3 DNA reads TGTGCCAGCAGCTTAAACAGGGCAACTAATGAAAAACTGTTTTTT. Its protein product is CASSLNRATNEKLFF. The full variable domain, in which reference TRBV7-2 and TRBJ1-4 provide the parts outside the CDR3, is GAGVSQSPSNKVTEKGKDVELRCDPISGHTALYWYRQSLGQGLEFLIYFQGNSAPDKSGLPSDRFSAERTGGSVSTLTIQRTQQEDSAVYLCASSLNRATNEKLFFGSGTQLSVL.

The chain has TRBV5-6 and TRBJ2-3, with D perhaps TRBD1 or TRBD2 (5 bases each). From germline, CDR1 is SGHDT and CDR2 YYEEEE. The V and J ends lost 1 base and 4 bases respectively, with 10 bases between them. This CDR3 is 14 amino acids long. The CDR3 sequence: CASSLPGAADTQYF. CDR3 DNA: TGTGCCAGCAGCTTGCCCGGGGCGGCAGATACGCAGTATTTT.

The V gene is TRBV12-3 or TRBV12-4, the J gene TRBJ1-1, with D hard to call. This CDR3 comprises 14 residues. V was pared by 6 bases and J by 2 bases, with 13 bases between. CDR3 bases: TGTGCCAGCAGCCCGAGTCTCCCAAACACTGAAGCTTTCTTT. Encoded protein: CASSPSLPNTEAFF.

The rearrangement links TRBV27 to TRBJ2-7; 10 nucleotides line up with TRBD1. The germline V gene encodes CDR1 MNHEY and CDR2 SMNVEV (reference sequence). Trimming cost V 5 bases and J 1 base; bases outside gene matches: 2. This CDR3 is built from 14 residues. This chain's CDR3 is CASSRTGGSYEQYV. CDR3 in DNA: TGTGCCAGCAGTAGGACAGGGGGGTCCTACGAGCAGTACGTC.

The chain couples TRBV12-3 or TRBV12-4 to TRBJ2-3; maybe TRBD1 (5 bases). This CDR3 has 14 residues. V was pared by 2 bases and J by 6 bases, with 12 bases between. The CDR3 nucleotides read TGTGCCAGCAGTTTAACAGGACCCTCGGATACGCAGTATTTT. It yields the protein CASSLTGPSDTQYF.